This T cell receptor beta chain emerged from a study of T-cell memory formation after mild COVID-19 (dated by TCRdb to the early 2020s). Turning to the overall study: TCR sequence clusters from the two donors were found to be largely donor specific. In two donors, T-cell clones that expanded and contracted after mild COVID-19 were followed by sequencing TCRalpha and TCRbeta repertoires longitudinally. Two young, previously healthy adult volunteers, one female and one male, were included in the cohort.

Ficoll-Paque density gradient centrifugation was the method used to isolate PBMCs. This clonotype was seen repeatedly, ten times or more. The antigen this receptor binds is unknown. Base quality data are lacking; no much larger clone is found one base away. V sheds 6 bases and J sheds 0 bases, leaving 8 bases between their ends. CDR1 and CDR2 were assigned from the germline V gene as SQVTM and ANQGSEA. Measured from the cysteine to the phenylalanine, the CDR3 is 12 residues long. Kept here is only the CDR3 DNA, which spans 36 bases and is read in frame from base 1. What the authors observed across the whole study: From day 15 to 85, contracting clones showed balanced CD4/CD8 phenotypes, whereas a second wave of clones that expanded from day 15 to 37 leaned towards CD4+. Contracting CD4+ clones turned up mainly in the CM and EM memory subsets, whereas EMRA was where CD8+ clones were enriched. SARS-CoV-2 specificity of the second-wave clones peaking on day 37 was not confirmed. Only two mild cases were covered by the study, and larger cohorts that include severe cases with pre-infection samples were considered necessary. Some responding clones were found in pre-infection memory, which suggests that pre-existing cross-reactive memory T cells took part in the SARS-CoV-2 response.

Sequencing took place on an Illumina NovaSeq 6000. TCRalpha and TCRbeta cDNA libraries were built by 5'RACE with constant-segment primers, adding sample barcodes and unique molecular identifiers. RNA was extracted from every sample with Trizol reagent. Amplification of the libraries took two PCR steps, and the second step added a second sample barcode plus Illumina TruSeq adapters. The libraries were sequenced on an Illumina NovaSeq using 2 x 150 bp paired-end reads. From the authors' description of their analysis: With migec v1.2.7, reads were demultiplexed and then collapsed into UMI-guided consensus sequences. Using mixcr v2.1.11, UMI consensuses were aligned to TRA and TRB V and J templates and then assembled into clonotypes. A clonotype was counted as expanded or contracted only if both edgeR and NoisET called the change significant, with noise models trained on biological replicates. edgeR calls used a false discovery rate-adjusted p below 0.01 and a log2 fold-change threshold of 1. As an exploratory analysis of dynamics, PCA with hierarchical clustering was applied to max-normalized trajectories of the 1000 most abundant clonotypes. Each responding clone was given a CD4 or CD8 phenotype based on the CD4+ and CD8+ repertoires, which had been sequenced separately. TCRdb reran the public reads through fastp at Q25 and MiXCR, keeping productive beta chains. CDR3 protein duplicates are merged, each entry listing the most common genes and DNA. Clone size and V and J calls follow TCRdb, not the original study. Counted in this sample were 280,000 or so distinct CDR3 sequences; approximately 8% of them appeared once. Together, the top ten hold about 20% of the sample.

The chain is made from TRBV29-1 and TRBJ1-1; matching of 5 bases hints at TRBD1 as the D gene. The sample comprised PBMCs or a T cell subset sorted from them (not recorded which). The receptor comes from a man between 18 and 35 years old who had mild COVID-19 (a few samples of this study predate the infection). The sample titles of this study are shuffled in the database, so cell type and time point are left out; the donor was told from shared clones. The DNA sequence reads TGCAGCGTGACAGTCATGAACACTGAAGCTTTCTTT. Protein translation: CSVTVMNTEAFF. Here the CDR3 is joined to the reference TRBV29-1 and TRBJ1-1 genes, and the full variable domain is: SAVISQKPSRDICQRGTSLTIQCQVDSQVTMMFWYRQQPGQSLTLIATANQGSEATYESGFVIDKFPISRPNLTFSTLTVSNMSPEDSSIYLCSVTVMNTEAFFGQGTRLTVV.